Only a few counts were recorded for the clone carrying this T cell receptor (beta chain). The sample is drawn from a study of radiotherapy plus CTLA-4 blockade in lung cancer. Between the trimmed V and J ends, which lost 3 bases and 3 bases, there was a span of 16 bases. Germline V gene data show CDR1 as SGHDT and CDR2 as YYEEEE. CDR3 size: 16 residues. The repertoire was sequenced with immunoSEQ multiplex PCR; TCRdb's copy has only in-frame clones and lacks some. The sample lists around 29,000 clones, about 81% occurring once. The material sequenced was peripheral blood, taken from a patient treated with radiotherapy plus ipilimumab. V is TRBV5-6 and J is TRBJ1-3; a possible D gene is TRBD1 (5 bases). The clonotype was recovered from a human donor with non-small cell lung cancer that progressed on radiotherapy plus ipilimumab. The CDR3 region has the DNA TGTGCCAGCAGCTCCACAGGCTCTCGCGGTGGAAACACCATATATTTT. Protein: CASSSTGSRGGNTIYF.